This T cell receptor beta chain is from a study of blood T cell repertoires in COVID-19. Participants came from about two dozen US areas, aged roughly 18 to 90 years. Participants were placed into cohorts based on the clinical history they reported. Sequencing was performed with immunoSEQ multiplex PCR; in TCRdb, only in-frame clones are kept and a portion is missing. Of approximately 210,000 clones listed, just over 85% are singletons. CDR3 length: 12 residues. The germline CDR1 and CDR2 sequences are SNHLY and FYNNEI. V was clipped by 7 bases and J by 5 bases, with 11 bases between them. This clone was detected once.

The gene calls are TRBV2 and TRBJ2-5; perhaps TRBD2 as D (5 bases). This receptor was taken from a woman aged 45-59 years with acute COVID-19. Sequencing used PBMCs or T cells enriched from blood (not recorded which). Here the CDR3 DNA reads TGTGCCAGCAACGGGGAGTTGGAGACCCAGTACTTC. Its protein is CASNGELETQYF.